This is a list of T cell receptor beta chains from one sample in a study of T cells in Graves' hyperthyroidism and ophthalmopathy. TCRdb processed the multiplex PCR reads anew with MiXCR; each CDR3 protein has one entry. The sample contains more than 550,000 distinct CDR3 sequences, around a sixth of which appear only once. Sequenced input: blood. Source of these receptors: a woman in her 50s with Graves' hyperthyroidism that later progressed to Graves' ophthalmopathy. Each CDR3 is given with its conserved first and last residue. A D gene is named only where the DNA matches it firmly. Only part of the rows carry a size: once, few, many, or a class if the clone is expanded.

j_call	clone_size	d_call	cdr3_length	v_call	cdr3_aa	cdr3_nt
TRBJ1-3	few	NA	15	TRBV9	CASSVVGSSGNTIYF	TGTGCCAGCAGCGTAGTGGGGAGCTCTGGAAACACCATATATTTT
TRBJ2-7	many	TRBD2	15	TRBV5-5	CASVGAGPSSYEQYF	TGTGCCAGTGTTGGAGCGGGGCCGAGCTCCTACGAGCAGTACTTC
TRBJ2-2	NA	NA	13	TRBV27	CASSLVETGELFF	TGTGCCAGCAGTTTAGTGGAGACCGGGGAGCTGTTTTTT
TRBJ2-1	NA	NA	15	TRBV4-1	CASSQDVTGRNEQFF	TGCGCCAGCAGCCAAGATGTAACAGGACGAAATGAGCAGTTCTTC
TRBJ2-2	few	TRBD2	14	TRBV7-2	CASSRDYSIRELFF	TGTGCCAGCAGCCGGGACTATAGTATCCGGGAGCTGTTTTTT
TRBJ2-1	NA	TRBD2	17	TRBV10-1	CASSDSDSGGASNEQFF	TGCGCCAGCAGTGATTCAGATAGCGGGGGGGCTTCGAATGAGCAGTTCTTC
TRBJ1-5	many	NA	15	TRBV6-2/TRBV6-3	CASSYGGGFNQPQHF	TGTGCCAGCAGTTACGGGGGGGGGTTTAATCAGCCCCAGCATTTT
TRBJ2-1	NA	TRBD2	16	TRBV9	CASSPSGGGVFDEQFF	TGTGCCAGCAGCCCTAGCGGCGGGGGTGTGTTCGATGAGCAGTTCTTC
TRBJ1-4	few	TRBD1	16	TRBV5-1	CASSLRQGGTNEKLFF	TGCGCCAGCAGCTTGCGACAGGGTGGAACTAATGAAAAACTGTTTTTT
TRBJ2-3	NA	TRBD2	15	TRBV12-3/TRBV12-4	CASSLAGERTDTQYF	TGTGCCAGCAGCCTAGCGGGAGAGCGCACAGATACGCAGTATTTT
TRBJ1-3	NA	NA	17	TRBV5-1	CASSFRRTGGFGNTIYF	TGCGCCAGCAGCTTCCGTCGTACCGGGGGCTTTGGAAACACCATATATTTT
TRBJ2-6	NA	TRBD2	16	TRBV19	CASSIVAGTGANVLTF	TGTGCCAGTAGTATAGTAGCGGGAACCGGGGCCAACGTCCTGACTTTC
TRBJ1-5	NA	NA	16	TRBV19	CASSREETNSNQPQHF	TGTGCCAGTAGTAGAGAGGAGACAAATAGCAATCAGCCCCAGCATTTT
TRBJ2-2	many	TRBD2	17	TRBV20-1	CSAPRAAGVVNTGELFF	TGCAGTGCTCCGAGAGCGGCGGGGGTAGTAAACACCGGGGAGCTGTTTTTT